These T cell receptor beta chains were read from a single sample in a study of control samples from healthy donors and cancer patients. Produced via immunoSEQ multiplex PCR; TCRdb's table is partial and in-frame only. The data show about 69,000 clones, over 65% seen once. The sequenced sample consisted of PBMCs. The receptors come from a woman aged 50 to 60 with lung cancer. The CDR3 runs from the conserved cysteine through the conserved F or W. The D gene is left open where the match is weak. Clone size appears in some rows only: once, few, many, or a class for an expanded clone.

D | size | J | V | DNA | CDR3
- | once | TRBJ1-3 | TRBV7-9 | TGTGCCAGCAGCGAAACAGGAGCAAACACCATATATTTT | CASSETGANTIYF
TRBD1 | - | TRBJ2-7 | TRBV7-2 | TGTGCCAGCAGCCAAACTTCCGGGACAGGGGGCCTATACGAGCAGTACTTC | CASSQTSGTGGLYEQYF
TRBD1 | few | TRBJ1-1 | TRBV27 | TGTGCCAGCAGTCGCCGGACAGGGGGCATTACGGACACTGAAGCTTTCTTT | CASSRRTGGITDTEAFF
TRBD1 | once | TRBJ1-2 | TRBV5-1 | TGCGCCAGCAGCTTGGGGGACAGCTACTATGGCTACACCTTC | CASSLGDSYYGYTF
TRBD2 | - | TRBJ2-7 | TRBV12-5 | TGTGCTAGTGGAGTTAGCGGGGGGCTCTCCTACGAGCAGTACTTC | CASGVSGGLSYEQYF
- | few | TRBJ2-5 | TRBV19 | TGTGCCAGTAGGGCGGGCCAAGAGACCCAGTACTTC | CASRAGQETQYF
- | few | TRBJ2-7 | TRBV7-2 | TGTGCCAGCAGCTCAGCCCCGGGACAAACAAGGAGCTCCTACGAGCAGTACTTC | CASSSAPGQTRSSYEQYF
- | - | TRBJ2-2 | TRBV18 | TGTGCCAGCTCACCTTGGGACACAGACACCGGGGAGCTGTTTTTT | CASSPWDTDTGELFF
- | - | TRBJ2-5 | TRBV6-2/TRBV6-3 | TGTGCCAGCAGTTACGACTCCCAAGAGACCCAGTACTTC | CASSYDSQETQYF
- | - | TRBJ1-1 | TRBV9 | TGTGCCAGCAGCGTACGGGACCACCCTGAAGCTTTCTTT | CASSVRDHPEAFF
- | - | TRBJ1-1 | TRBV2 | TGTGCCAGCATCCGGGCCCTGGGAACTGAAGCTTTCTTT | CASIRALGTEAFF
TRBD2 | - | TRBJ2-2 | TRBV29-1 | TGCAGCACTAGCGGGGGGGCCGGTACCGGGGAGCTGTTTTTT | CSTSGGAGTGELFF
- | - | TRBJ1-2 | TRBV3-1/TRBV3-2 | TGTGCCAGCAGCCAAGTTCGTATTCAGGGGTCGGGCTATGGCTACACCTTC | CASSQVRIQGSGYGYTF
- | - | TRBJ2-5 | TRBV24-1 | TGTGCCACCAGTGACCCCTCCGGCGAGAGCCAAGAGACCCAGTACTTC | CATSDPSGESQETQYF
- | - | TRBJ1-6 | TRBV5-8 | TGTGCCAGCAGCTTCCGGGGCAGGGAGACTTATGGTTCACCCCTCCACTTT | CASSFRGRETYGSPLHF
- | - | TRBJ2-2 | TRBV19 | TGTGCCAGTAGTATAGGATTCCCCGGGGAGCTGTTTTTT | CASSIGFPGELFF
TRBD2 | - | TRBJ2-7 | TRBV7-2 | TGTGCCAGCAGCCCGGGGACTAGCGGGCCCTCCTACGAGCAGTACTTC | CASSPGTSGPSYEQYF
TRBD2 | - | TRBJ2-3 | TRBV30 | TGTGCCTGTATTCTCAGAAGCGGGGGAACAGATACGCAGTATTTT | CACILRSGGTDTQYF
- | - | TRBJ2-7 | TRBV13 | TGTGCCAGCAGCCCTCGGTACACGTCCCACGAGCAGTACTTC | CASSPRYTSHEQYF
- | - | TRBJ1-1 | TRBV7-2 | TGTGCCAGCAGCTTAGAACTTCGGGGGGGCAGTGAAGCTTTCTTT | CASSLELRGGSEAFF
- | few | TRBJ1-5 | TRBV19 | TGTGCCAGTAGTGACACGGCAGGGGGCAATCAGCCCCAGCATTTT | CASSDTAGGNQPQHF
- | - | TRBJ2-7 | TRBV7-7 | TGTGCCAGCAGCCCTGTGTCAGGGGACGGCGAGCAGTACTTC | CASSPVSGDGEQYF
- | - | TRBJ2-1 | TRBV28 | TGTGCCAGCAGTTTCGTCACGTTAGAGCAGTTCTTC | CASSFVTLEQFF
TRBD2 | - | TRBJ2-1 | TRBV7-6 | TGTGCCAGCAGCTTAGATATTGGTAGCGGGGGCGTGAGCTCCTACAATGAGCAGTTCTTC | CASSLDIGSGGVSSYNEQFF
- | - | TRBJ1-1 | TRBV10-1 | TGCGCCAGCAGTGTAGGAGGGACGAACACTGAAGCTTTCTTT | CASSVGGTNTEAFF
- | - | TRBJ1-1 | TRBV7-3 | TGTGCCAGCAGCTTAACGTCGGGGGTCCACACTGAAGCTTTCTTT | CASSLTSGVHTEAFF
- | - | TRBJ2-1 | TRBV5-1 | TGCGCCAGCAGCGTAGTCAATGAGCAGTTCTTC | CASSVVNEQFF
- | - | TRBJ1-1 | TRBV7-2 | TGTGCCAGCAGCTTGGGGGTTGGACAAATGAACACTGAAGCTTTCTTT | CASSLGVGQMNTEAFF
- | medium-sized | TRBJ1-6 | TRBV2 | TGTGCCAGCAGGCAGGGTATTGGTCCCAATTCACCCCTCCACTTT | CASRQGIGPNSPLHF
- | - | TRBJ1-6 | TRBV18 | TGTGCCAGCTCACCCCGGAATTCACCCCTCCACTTT | CASSPRNSPLHF
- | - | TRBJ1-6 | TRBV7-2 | TGTGCCAGCAGCTTAGGGCGGGGGAGCTCCTATAATTCACCCCTCCACTTT | CASSLGRGSSYNSPLHF
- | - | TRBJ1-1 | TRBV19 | TGTGCCAGTAGTATTTGGTTGAACACTGAAGCTTTCTTT | CASSIWLNTEAFF
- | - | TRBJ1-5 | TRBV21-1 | TGTGCCAGCAAATTGGGGAATTCATTCCCTCAGCCCCAGCATTTT | CASKLGNSFPQPQHF
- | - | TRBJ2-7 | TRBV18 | TGTGCCAGCTCCCCCCCCGACAGCTCCTACGAGCAGTACTTC | CASSPPDSSYEQYF
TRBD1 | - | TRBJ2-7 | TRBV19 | TGTGCCAGTAGTACCTCCGGGACAGGGAGGTACGAGCAGTACTTC | CASSTSGTGRYEQYF
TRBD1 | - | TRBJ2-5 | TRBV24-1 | TGTGCCACCAGTGATCCCAGGGGGCTGGAGACCCAGTACTTC | CATSDPRGLETQYF
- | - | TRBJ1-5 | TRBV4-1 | TGCGCCAGCAGCCAAGAGGCTACCTATAGCAATCAGCCCCAGCATTTT | CASSQEATYSNQPQHF
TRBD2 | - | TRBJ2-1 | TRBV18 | TGTGCCAGCTCACCGGGGACTAACAATGAGCAGTTCTTC | CASSPGTNNEQFF
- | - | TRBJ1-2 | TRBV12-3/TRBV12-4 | TGTGCCAGCAGTTTAGGGGGGGGTCGCGGCTACACCTTC | CASSLGGGRGYTF
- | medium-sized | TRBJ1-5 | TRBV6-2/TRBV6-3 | TGTGCCAGCAGTGGCAGGGTGAGCAATCAGCCCCAGCATTTT | CASSGRVSNQPQHF
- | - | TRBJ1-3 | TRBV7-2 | TGTGCCAGCAGCCGCGTGGGGTCTGGAAACACCATATATTTT | CASSRVGSGNTIYF
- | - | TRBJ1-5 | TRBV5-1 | TGCGCCAGCAGCTTGGAGGGACGCGACCAGCCCCAGCATTTT | CASSLEGRDQPQHF
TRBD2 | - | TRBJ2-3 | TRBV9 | TGTGCCAGCACCATATCCGCGGGGGGCGTTACAGATACGCAGTATTTT | CASTISAGGVTDTQYF
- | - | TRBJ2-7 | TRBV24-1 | TGTGCCATCAGTGATAAAGGGTCGGGCTCCTACGAGCAGTACTTC | CAISDKGSGSYEQYF
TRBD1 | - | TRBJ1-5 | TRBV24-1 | TGTGCCACCAGCGGACAGGTTAATCAGCCCCAGCATTTT | CATSGQVNQPQHF
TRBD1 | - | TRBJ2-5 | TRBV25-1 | TGTGCCAGCAGTGAGGGACAGCTCCCACAAGAGACCCAGTACTTC | CASSEGQLPQETQYF
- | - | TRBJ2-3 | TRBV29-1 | TGCAGCGTTGACGGGGGCACAGATACGCAGTATTTT | CSVDGGTDTQYF
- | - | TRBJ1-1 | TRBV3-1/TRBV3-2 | TGTGCCAGCAGCCAAGACCTGGGGGGCGCTGGGACTGAAGCTTTCTTT | CASSQDLGGAGTEAFF
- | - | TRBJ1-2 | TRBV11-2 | TGTGCCAGCAGCTTAGGACGACTTAACTATGGCTACACCTTC | CASSLGRLNYGYTF
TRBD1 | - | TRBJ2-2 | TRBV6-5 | TGTGCCAGCAGTTCCTGGGGACAGGGTTACACCGGGGAGCTGTTTTTT | CASSSWGQGYTGELFF
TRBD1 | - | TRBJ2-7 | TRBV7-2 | TGTGCCAGCAGCTCCCCGGACAGGGGGTCCTACGAGCAGTACTTC | CASSSPDRGSYEQYF
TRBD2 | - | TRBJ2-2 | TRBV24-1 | TGTGCCACCAGCGGGGGGTTCACCCGGGAGCTGTTTTTT | CATSGGFTRELFF
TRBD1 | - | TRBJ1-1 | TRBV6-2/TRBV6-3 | TGTGCCAGCAGTTTACGAGGGACAGCCACTGAAGCTTTCTTT | CASSLRGTATEAFF
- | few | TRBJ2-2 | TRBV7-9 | TGTGCCAGCAGCTTAGCACGGGGCGCAAGGACCGGGGAGCTGTTTTTT | CASSLARGARTGELFF
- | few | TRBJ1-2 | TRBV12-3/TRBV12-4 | TGTGCCAGCAGGGCCCGGGCTGGCTACACCTTC | CASRARAGYTF